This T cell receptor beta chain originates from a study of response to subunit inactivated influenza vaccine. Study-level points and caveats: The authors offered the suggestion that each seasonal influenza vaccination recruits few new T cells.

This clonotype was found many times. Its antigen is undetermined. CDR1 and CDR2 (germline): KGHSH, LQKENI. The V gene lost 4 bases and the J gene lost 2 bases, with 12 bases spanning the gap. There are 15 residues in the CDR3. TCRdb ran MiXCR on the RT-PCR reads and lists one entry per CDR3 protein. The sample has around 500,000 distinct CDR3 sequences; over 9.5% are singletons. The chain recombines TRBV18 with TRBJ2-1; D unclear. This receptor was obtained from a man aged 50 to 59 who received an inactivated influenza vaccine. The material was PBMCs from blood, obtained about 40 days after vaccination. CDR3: CASSLRSDTYNEQFF. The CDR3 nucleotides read TGTGCCAGCTCACTCAGGAGCGACACCTACAATGAGCAGTTCTTC. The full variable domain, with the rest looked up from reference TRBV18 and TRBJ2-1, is NAGVMQNPRHLVRRRGQEARLRCSPMKGHSHVYWYRQLPEEGLKFMVYLQKENIIDESGMPKERFSAEFPKEGPSILRIQQVVRGDSAAYFCASSLRSDTYNEQFFGPGTRLTVL.